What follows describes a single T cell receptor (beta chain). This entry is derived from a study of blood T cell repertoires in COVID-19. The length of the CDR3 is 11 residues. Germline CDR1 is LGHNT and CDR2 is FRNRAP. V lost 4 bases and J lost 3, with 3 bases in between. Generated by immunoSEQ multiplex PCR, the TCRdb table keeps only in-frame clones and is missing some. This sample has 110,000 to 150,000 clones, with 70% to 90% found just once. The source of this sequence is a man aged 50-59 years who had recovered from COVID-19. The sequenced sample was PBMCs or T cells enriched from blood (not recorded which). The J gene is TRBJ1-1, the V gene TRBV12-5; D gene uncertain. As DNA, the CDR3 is TGTGCTAGTGGTTCCTACACTGAAGCTTTCTTT. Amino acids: CASGSYTEAFF. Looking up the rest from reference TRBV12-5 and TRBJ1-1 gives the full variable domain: DARVTQTPRHKVTEMGQEVTMRCQPILGHNTVFWYRQTMMQGLELLAYFRNRAPLDDSGMPKDRFSAEMPDATLATLKIQPSEPRDSAVYFCASGSYTEAFFGQGTRLTVV.